This T cell receptor beta chain is drawn from a study of somatic mutations in cytotoxic T cells in rheumatoid arthritis. Looking at the study overall: Before any treatment began, around 30 ml EDTA peripheral blood was collected from patients right after diagnosis. Selected populations of V beta antibody-stained T cells underwent flow sorting at nearly 100% purity; these encompassed V beta1+ cells subjected to TCRB sequencing.

Regarding this clone: Its target is unknown.

General study findings and limits: Age-dependent increases in CD8+ clonality occurred in rheumatoid arthritis patients but not in healthy controls.

Assay used: immunoSEQ multiplex PCR; TCRdb lists only in-frame clones, some missing. The sample comprises 3,000 or so clones, about 90% of which are singletons, and about 15% rests with the top ten. The CDR3 is 11 residues long. From germline, CDR1 is MNHNY and CDR2 SVGAGI (reference sequence). This clonotype was sampled from a woman aged 18-30 years with rheumatoid arthritis. The rearrangement uses TRBV6-6 and TRBJ2-5, with D unclear. TRBJ2-7 explains the end of the DNA better; the J call may be wrong. Sequencing used CD8+ T cells sorted from blood. The CDR3 DNA is TGTGCCAGCAGTCCTGCGTACGAGCAGTACTTC. Residues: CASSPAYEQYF.